This note documents a single T cell receptor beta chain sequence. Its recognized antigen is unknown. No quality values exist for individual bases; no much larger clone is one base distant. The data belong to a study of CD8 T cells in Susac syndrome (dated by TCRdb to the late 2010s). Notes on the research overall: The study used repertoire sequencing to test whether antigen drove CD8+ T cell activation and differentiation in Susac syndrome. Clonality of the CD8+ T cell repertoire was compared between roughly 13 healthy donors, approximately 14 Susac syndrome patients and under 16 multiple sclerosis patients. The study at large found these results: The TCR sequencing and HLA analysis was acknowledged to have included a relatively small number of individuals.

RNA was extracted using the RNeasy kit, and roughly 0.5 to 1 microgram was reverse transcribed with random hexamers. TCR beta CDR3 regions were amplified with the immunoSEQ multiplex PCR assay covering 54 Vbeta and 13 Jbeta segments. Bias from PCR amplification was corrected by using a synthetic template baseline for primer optimization and for computational correction. Regarding the original processing steps: Reads were annotated to V, D and J genes per IMGT and analyzed with immunoSEQ Analyzer, keeping only productive sequences. Clonality was computed as one minus Shannon entropy normalized by log2 of the number of productive unique sequences. For each patient and control, public and private clones were evaluated within the 100 most prevalent clones. A clone was defined as Susac-specific if it was absent from the healthy and MS cohorts, from 1052 published viral clones and from other ImmuneACCESS disease sequences. TCRdb trimmed the raw reads at Q25, called clones with MiXCR and kept productive beta chains. Each record represents a unique CDR3 protein, reported with the most common genes and DNA among its rows. The V and J calls were determined by TCRdb, not by the authors. Present in this sample are 210,000 or so distinct CDR3 sequences, 92% of which were seen just once. Clones ranked in the top ten supply 0.1% to 0.15% of the sample.

The CDR3 measures 15 amino acids from cysteine to phenylalanine. The DNA shown is the 45-base CDR3, in frame from base 1. V and J are truncated by 8 bases and 0 bases respectively, leaving an intervening sequence of 14 bases. CDR1 and CDR2 are drawn from the germline V gene (reference sequence): LNHNV, YYDKDF. Peripheral blood CD8+ and CD4+ T cells from healthy donors, Susac syndrome patients and multiple sclerosis patients were profiled by high-throughput TCR beta sequencing. Multiple sclerosis controls were treatment-naive patients with stable or active relapsing-remitting disease fulfilling revised McDonald criteria. CD8+ TEMRA cells were enriched by FACS, while bulk CD8+ and CD4+ T cells were purified by magnetic negative isolation. Blood was drawn into EDTA tubes, processed within 24 hours, and PBMCs were isolated by density gradient centrifugation. PBMCs intended for TCR sequencing were frozen in liquid nitrogen and were later thawed in a 37 degrees C water bath. The sorted or isolated CD4+, CD8+ and CD8+ TEMRA cells had a purity of 90% or higher.

The sequence links TRBV15 to TRBJ1-5; matching of 5 bases hints at TRBD1 as the D gene. The sequenced sample consisted of CD8+ T cells from PBMCs. The clonotype was recovered from a human donor with multiple sclerosis. The CDR3 protein: CATSRWGNSNQPQHF. The sequenced DNA is TGTGCCACCTCCCGATGGGGCAATAGCAATCAGCCCCAGCATTTT.